What follows is one T cell receptor beta chain and its context. Antigen: not known. TCRdb re-called the reads through MiXCR, storing one row per CDR3 protein. Here the sample spans approximately 100,000 distinct CDR3 sequences, about a quarter being singletons. This sample was included in a study of T cell repertoires in cytomegalovirus infection. Study-level background: Public TCR beta signatures were indicative of both CMV infection and a matching HLA type.

Findings and caveats of the study: HLA-C-restricted, CMV-specific TCR beta clonotypes were dominant ex vivo.

The TCR comes from a human donor in good health (CMV status not recorded). Some clones in this sample may be carry-over from other donors' samples. Material for sequencing was CD8+ T cells from PBMCs.

For the CDR3, the DNA is TGTGCCAGCAGCTCCGGACTAGCGGGGGGGCCCACCGGGGAGCTGTTTTTT. Protein: CASSSGLAGGPTGELFF. The chain has TRBV7-2 and TRBJ2-2; 15 bases fit TRBD2. CDR1 SGHTA and CDR2 FQGNSA come from the germline V gene. V trimming: 4 bases; J trimming: 4 bases; junction bases outside the gene matches: 4. The CDR3 consists of 17 residues.